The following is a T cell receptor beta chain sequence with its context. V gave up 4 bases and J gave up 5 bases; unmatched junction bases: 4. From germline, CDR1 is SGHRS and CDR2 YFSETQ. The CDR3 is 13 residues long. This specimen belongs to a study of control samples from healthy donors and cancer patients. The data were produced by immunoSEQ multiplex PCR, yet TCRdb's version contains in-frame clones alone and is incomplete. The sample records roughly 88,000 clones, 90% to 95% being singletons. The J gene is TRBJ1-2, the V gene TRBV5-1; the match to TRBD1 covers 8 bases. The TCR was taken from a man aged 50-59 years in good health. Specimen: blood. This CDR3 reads CASSLQGAYGYTF. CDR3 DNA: TGCGCCAGCAGCCTCCAGGGGGCTTATGGCTACACCTTC.